The 27 T cell receptor beta chains listed next were all sequenced from one sample in a study of cytomegalovirus exposure and HLA in healthy donors. The PCR had 60 Vbeta and 13 Jbeta primers. Some clones are missing from TCRdb's copy, which holds only in-frame ones; the method was immunoSEQ multiplex PCR. The data show 110,000 to 150,000 clones, with around 76% seen just once and 2.8% held by the top ten. Material for sequencing was PBMCs. The receptor set was obtained from a male donor in good health and CMV-seronegative.

The rearrangement uses TRBV7-9 and TRBJ2-7; no firm D call. V was cut by 1 base and J by 2 bases, with 6 bases left in between. The CDR3 is made up of 13 amino acids. CDR1 is SEHNR, CDR2 FQNEAQ, per germline (reference sequence). CDR3 DNA sequence: TGTGCCAGCAGCTTAGGCTCAGCCTACGAGCAGTACTTC. It encodes CASSLGSAYEQYF.

The chain recombines TRBV9 with TRBJ1-5, with TRBD1 matching over 9 bases. The CDR3 is made up of 15 amino acids. CDR1 and CDR2 from the germline V gene are SGDLS and YYNGEE. V lost 4 bases and J lost 5; bases outside the gene matches: 7. CDR3 sequence: CASSSHRGRDQPQHF. The CDR3 nucleotides read TGTGCCAGCAGCTCCCACAGGGGGCGAGATCAGCCCCAGCATTTT.

The chain couples TRBV19 to TRBJ2-1; D remains ambiguous. CDR3 length: 12 amino acids. Trimming stripped 5 bases from V and 7 bases from J, with 9 bases between. Germline values: CDR1 LNHDA, CDR2 SQIVND (reference sequence). The CDR3 here is CASSVRFNEQFF. In DNA form, the CDR3 reads TGTGCCAGTAGTGTTCGGTTTAATGAGCAGTTCTTC.

The chain uses TRBV7-3 and TRBJ2-7; TRBD1 matches at 7 bases. The V gene's germline CDR1 is SGHTA and CDR2 FQGTGA. The ends lost 2 bases at V and 7 bases at J; junction bases unmatched: 14. This CDR3 contains 16 residues. The CDR3 is CASSLSRGQRRREQYF. CDR3 nucleotide sequence: TGTGCCAGCAGCTTATCTCGGGGACAGAGACGCCGTGAGCAGTACTTC.

The V and J genes are TRBV5-4 and TRBJ1-2, with no clear D. The V and J ends lost 2 bases and 6 bases respectively, with 11 bases between them. The CDR3 consists of 13 residues. CDR1 is SGHNT, CDR2 YYREEE, per germline (reference sequence). The CDR3 reads CASSLPGIDGYTF. The CDR3 DNA follows: TGTGCCAGCAGCTTACCCGGGATCGATGGCTACACCTTC. Filled out from reference TRBV5-4 and TRBJ1-2, the complete variable domain reads ETGVTQSPTHLIKTRGQQVTLRCSSQSGHNTVSWYQQALGQGPQFIFQYYREEENGRGNFPPRFSGLQFPNYSSELNVNALELDDSALYLCASSLPGIDGYTFGSGTRLTVV.

This chain links TRBV7-9 with TRBJ1-4, with D perhaps matching TRBD1 (5 bases). V lost 0 bases, J lost 10 bases, and 9 bases lay in between. Looked up from germline, CDR1 is SEHNR and CDR2 is FQNEAQ (reference sequence). This CDR3 is 13 amino acids long. The CDR3 region is CASSLAPQGKLFF. The CDR3 DNA sequence: TGTGCCAGCAGCTTAGCGCCCCAGGGAAAACTGTTTTTT.

J is TRBJ2-2 and V is TRBV29-1, with 9 bases identical to TRBD1. The CDR3 contains 13 residues. CDR1 and CDR2 (germline): SQVTM, ANQGSEA. V gave up 7 bases and J gave up 5 bases; unmatched junction bases: 5. The CDR3 reads CSGTGATTGELFF. The DNA of the CDR3 is TGCAGCGGGACAGGGGCGACGACCGGGGAGCTGTTTTTT.

The rearrangement links TRBV10-3 to TRBJ2-2; the match to TRBD2 covers 7 bases. The CDR3 sequence is 15 residues long. From germline, CDR1 is ENHRY and CDR2 SYGVKD. Trimming removed 6 bases from V and 2 bases from J; junction bases left unmatched: 6. The CDR3 is CAIRGLTENTGELFF. The CDR3, as DNA: TGTGCCATCAGGGGACTAACGGAAAACACCGGGGAGCTGTTTTTT.

This clone was observed a few times. CDR3 loop: CASSSQRGASYNEQFF. The CDR3 DNA reads TGTGCCAGCAGCTCCCAACGGGGGGCGTCCTACAATGAGCAGTTCTTC. The gene calls are TRBV7-3 and TRBJ2-1, with a tentative D call TRBD2 (7 bases). Looked up from germline, CDR1 is SGHTA and CDR2 is FQGTGA. The CDR3 has 16 amino acids. V was shortened by 4 bases and J by 1 base, with 14 bases between the two germline ends.

The CDR3 region is CAWSVRVDGYTF. The CDR3 DNA follows: TGTGCCTGGAGTGTGAGAGTAGATGGCTACACCTTC. The chain combines TRBV30 with TRBJ1-2; D gene unclear. Germline assignment: CDR1 GTSNPN and CDR2 SVGIG (reference sequence). The CDR3 has 12 residues. The V gene lost 0 bases and the J gene lost 6 bases, with 8 bases spanning the gap. The whole variable domain, filled in from reference TRBV30 and TRBJ1-2, reads SQTIHQWPATLVQPVGSPLSLECTVEGTSNPNLYWYRQAAGRGLQLLFYSVGIGQISSEVPQNLSASRPQDRQFILSSKKLLLSDSGFYLCAWSVRVDGYTFGSGTRLTVV.

This clone came up a few times. V is TRBV7-3 and J is TRBJ2-7, with 16 bases matching TRBD2. The CDR3 contains 17 residues. Germline CDR1 reads SGHTA; CDR2 reads FQGTGA. With V trimmed by 5 bases and J by 2 bases, 6 bases remained unmatched. The CDR3 DNA sequence: TGTGCCAGCAGCCCGGGACTAGCGGGGGGGGCAACCTACGAGCAGTACTTC. Translated, it gives CASSPGLAGGATYEQYF.

The chain joins TRBV10-3 to TRBJ2-1; TRBD2 matches at 11 bases. The CDR3 totals 15 residues. CDR1 is ENHRY, CDR2 SYGVKD, per germline. The V and J ends lost 10 bases and 6 bases, in that order; junction bases with no gene match: 11. The CDR3 is CATQLSGGASNEQFF. The CDR3 DNA follows: TGTGCCACCCAGCTTAGCGGGGGGGCTAGCAATGAGCAGTTCTTC.

This rearrangement joins TRBV29-1 to TRBJ2-5; unclear D gene. CDR3 length: 11 residues. Trimming took 7 bases from V and 5 from J, leaving 11 bases between them. From germline, CDR1 is SQVTM and CDR2 ANQGSEA. The CDR3 loop is CSAVVRETQYF. CDR3 DNA sequence: TGCAGCGCCGTGGTCCGGGAGACCCAGTACTTC.

The chain employs TRBV14 and TRBJ1-1; the D gene is possibly TRBD1 (5 bases). This CDR3 contains 15 residues. In germline, CDR1 is SGHDN, CDR2 FVKESK. Trimming removed 3 bases from V and 5 bases from J, with 16 bases in between. In DNA, the CDR3 is TGTGCCAGCAGCCAGCATCGGGGGAAGTTGACTGAAGCTTTCTTT. Translating gives CASSQHRGKLTEAFF.

This clone has only one observation. As DNA, the CDR3 is TGTGCCTGGAGTGTAGGATCTGGGGGGGCACGGCAGCCCCAGCATTTT. Protein product: CAWSVGSGGARQPQHF. The rearrangement joins TRBV30 to TRBJ1-5; weak D call: TRBD1 (6 bases). The germline V gene encodes CDR1 GTSNPN and CDR2 SVGIG (reference sequence). CDR3 length: 16 residues. Trimming removed 0 bases at V and 7 bases at J, with 19 bases between. Full variable domain (missing parts from reference TRBV30 and TRBJ1-5): SQTIHQWPATLVQPVGSPLSLECTVEGTSNPNLYWYRQAAGRGLQLLFYSVGIGQISSEVPQNLSASRPQDRQFILSSKKLLLSDSGFYLCAWSVGSGGARQPQHFGDGTRLSIL.

The chain couples TRBV30 to TRBJ2-5, with D unresolved. Trimming took 1 base from V and 11 from J, leaving 11 bases between them. Per germline, CDR1 GTSNPN and CDR2 SVGIG (reference sequence). The length of the CDR3 is 11 residues. The CDR3 region is CAWSGSQKQYF. As DNA, the CDR3 is TGTGCCTGGAGTGGTAGCCAAAAGCAGTACTTC.

This clone came up once. The CDR3 nucleotides read TGCGCCAGCAGCCTGGACAGGGCTGGGAACGAGCAGTACTTC. Protein product: CASSLDRAGNEQYF. The chain uses TRBV5-1 and TRBJ2-7; 8 positions match TRBD1. With V trimmed by 4 bases and J by 5 bases, 8 bases remained unmatched. Germline CDR1 and CDR2: SGHRS and YFSETQ. The CDR3 contains 14 residues.

J is TRBJ2-7 and V is TRBV27; weak D call: TRBD1 (5 bases). Per germline, CDR1 MNHEY and CDR2 SMNVEV (reference sequence). V was trimmed by 3 bases and J by 7 bases, leaving 13 bases between them. The CDR3 has 13 amino acids. CDR3 amino acids: CASSFNQGDEQYF. Here the CDR3 DNA reads TGTGCCAGCAGTTTTAACCAGGGCGATGAGCAGTACTTC.

The V and J genes are TRBV6-6 and TRBJ1-5, with D unresolved. CDR1 and CDR2 from the germline V gene are MNHNY and SVGAGI (reference sequence). With 2 bases removed from V and 4 bases from J, the gap between germline ends came to 15 bases. This CDR3 is built from 16 residues. The CDR3 region is CASSYHPAGVNQPQHF. CDR3 nucleotide sequence: TGTGCCAGCAGTTACCATCCAGCAGGCGTTAATCAGCCCCAGCATTTT.

The chain has TRBV11-2 and TRBJ1-1, with 8 bases aligning to TRBD1. The CDR3 contains 13 residues. Unmatched junction bases numbered 5, after V lost 10 bases and J lost 1 base. In germline, CDR1 is SGHAT, CDR2 FQNNGV. CDR3: CATRGTGNTEAFF. Here the CDR3 DNA reads TGTGCCACCAGAGGGACAGGGAACACTGAAGCTTTCTTT.

The chain is built from TRBV18 and TRBJ2-7; 8 bases match TRBD1. The V and J ends lost 0 bases and 5 bases, in that order; junction bases with no gene match: 6. Germline V gene data show CDR1 as KGHSH and CDR2 as LQKENI. This CDR3 is 15 amino acids long. The CDR3 reads CASSPPRGLFDEQYF. Here the CDR3 DNA reads TGTGCCAGCTCACCACCCAGGGGGCTTTTTGACGAGCAGTACTTC. The full variable domain, completed using reference TRBV18 and TRBJ2-7, is NAGVMQNPRHLVRRRGQEARLRCSPMKGHSHVYWYRQLPEEGLKFMVYLQKENIIDESGMPKERFSAEFPKEGPSILRIQQVVRGDSAAYFCASSPPRGLFDEQYFGPGTRLTVT.

The chain links TRBV19 to TRBJ2-3; TRBD1 might be the D (5 bases). V dropped 6 bases and J dropped 2 bases, with 18 bases sitting between them. The germline V gene encodes CDR1 LNHDA and CDR2 SQIVND (reference sequence). This CDR3 region has 16 residues. The CDR3 sequence is CASSPGRRAYTDTQYF. The DNA of the CDR3 is TGTGCCAGTAGCCCAGGGCGCAGGGCGTACACAGATACGCAGTATTTT.

Comment on this clone: A junction boundary mismatches the germline segment, possibly from a read error. The chain recombines TRBV5-4 with TRBJ2-2, with 9 bases fitting TRBD2. The CDR3 runs 15 residues. CDR1 and CDR2 (germline): SGHNT, YYREEE (reference sequence). The CDR3: CTSSLGLARSGELFF. The CDR3 DNA follows: TGTACCAGCAGCTTGGGACTAGCCCGGTCGGGGGAGCTGTTTTTT. Drawing the rest from reference TRBV5-4 and TRBJ2-2, the complete variable domain is ETGVTQSPTHLIKTRGQQVTLRCSSQSGHNTVSWYQQALGQGPQFIFQYYREEENGRGNFPPRFSGLQFPNYSSELNVNALELDDSALYLCTSSLGLARSGELFFGEGSRLTVL.

A word on this clone: Other DNA sequences of this sample code for an identical CDR3. V is TRBV5-1 and J is TRBJ1-6, with D possibly TRBD1 on 6 matching bases. The ends were cut back, 4 bases at V and 6 bases at J, with 11 bases in the middle. Germline lookup yields CDR1 SGHRS and CDR2 YFSETQ. This CDR3 region has 14 residues. CDR3 DNA sequence: TGCGCCAGCAGCGGGGGGGCAGGTAATTCACCCCTCCACTTT. It codes for CASSGGAGNSPLHF. The whole variable domain, filled in from reference TRBV5-1 and TRBJ1-6, reads KAGVTQTPRYLIKTRGQQVTLSCSPISGHRSVSWYQQTPGQGLQFLFEYFSETQRNKGNFPGRFSGRQFSNSRSEMNVSTLELGDSALYLCASSGGAGNSPLHFGNGTRLTVT.

The V and J genes are TRBV5-4 and TRBJ1-1; D possibly corresponds to TRBD1 (5 bases). Deletions cut 1 base from V and 0 bases from J, with 16 bases between. In germline, CDR1 is SGHNT, CDR2 YYREEE (reference sequence). This CDR3 is built from 17 residues. DNA of the CDR3: TGTGCCAGCAGCTTGCTTTCTCGTGGGGCCTTGAACACTGAAGCTTTCTTT. Translated: CASSLLSRGALNTEAFF.

The chain couples TRBV2 to TRBJ1-1, with D tentatively TRBD1 (6 bases). The CDR3 totals 14 residues. Germline values: CDR1 SNHLY, CDR2 FYNNEI. V gave up 8 bases and J gave up 0 bases, with 13 bases separating them. The CDR3 DNA sequence: TGTGCCAGCTTCCGCGACAGGCTGAACACTGAAGCTTTCTTT. Its protein is CASFRDRLNTEAFF. The full variable domain, rest sourced from reference TRBV2 and TRBJ1-1, is EPEVTQTPSHQVTQMGQEVILRCVPISNHLYFYWYRQILGQKVEFLVSFYNNEISEKSEIFDDQFSVERPDGSNFTLKIRSTKLEDSAMYFCASFRDRLNTEAFFGQGTRLTVV.

This clone was observed once. The gene calls are TRBV25-1 and TRBJ2-1; 11 bases line up with TRBD2. Germline V gives CDR1 MGHDK, CDR2 SYGVNS. The length of the CDR3 is 15 residues. The V gene end was trimmed by 0 bases and the J gene end by 5 bases; junction bases not matched to a gene: 0. CDR3 DNA: TGTGCCAGCAGTGAATATAGCGGGAGGGACAATGAGCAGTTCTTC. Protein sequence: CASSEYSGRDNEQFF.